This TCR beta chain was documented in a study of blood T cells in healthy people across ages. Study results and caveats: Nothing was known about donor CMV status, and this possibly confounded expanded clonotype changes.

V was cut by 4 bases and J by 2 bases, with 12 bases left in between. Germline V CDR1 and CDR2: SGHVS, FQNEAQ. The CDR3 has 14 residues. This clonotype has a handful of counts. The target antigen is unknown. A J-beta primer mix and a sample-barcoded 5' primer were used in a second PCR of about 7 to 12 cycles. MiXCR, run by TCRdb on the 5' RACE reads, gives a single entry per CDR3 protein. This table has about 800,000 distinct CDR3 sequences, roughly 25% appearing once. These data were also reused for a study on T cells of mothers and their children. Turning to that study: Second-PCR primer M1S introduced sample barcodes and 2-4 random nucleotides.

The TCR sequence derives from a boy aged 5-17 years in good health. The sample consisted of blood. This chain connects TRBV7-8 to TRBJ2-7; D perhaps matches TRBD2 (6 bases). The CDR3 region is CASSYLAETYEQYF. Here the CDR3 DNA reads TGTGCCAGCAGCTATTTAGCGGAAACCTACGAGCAGTACTTC.